This T cell receptor (beta chain) was obtained from a study of blood T cell repertoires in COVID-19. Study details: Donors in the United States, Italy and Spain gave samples during acute or convalescent COVID-19. T cells, B-cell-depleted T cells, or PBMCs supplied cDNA or gDNA.

The CDR3 runs to 14 residues. V lost 4 bases and J 7 bases, leaving 15 bases between the germline ends. Germline loops: CDR1 SGHRS, CDR2 YFSETQ. Seattle patients were enrolled during active infection and followed longitudinally. Original handling: Scientists estimated how many nucleated cells there were by amplifying reference gene primers. Produced via immunoSEQ multiplex PCR; TCRdb's table is partial and in-frame only. V and J calls and clone size are given by that table; D and trimming were obtained from the DNA. The sample holds 85,000 to 130,000 clones, 60% to 85% seen once. This chain joins TRBV5-1 and TRBJ1-5, with D maybe TRBD1 (6 bases). The source material was peripheral blood. The sequence came from a man aged 80 or over with COVID-19, enrolled during active disease. CDR3 protein: CASSATTGGQPQHF. CDR3 DNA: TGCGCCAGCAGCGCTACGACAGGCGGCCAGCCCCAGCATTTT.